This TCR beta chain comes out of a study of blood T cells in healthy people across ages. Study-wide results and limits: PBMCs went unsorted, and a conclusive naive versus antigen-experienced comparison was therefore prevented.

CDR3 length: 16 amino acids. Germline V gene data show CDR1 as SGHAT and CDR2 as FQDESV (reference sequence). The V gene lost 5 bases and the J gene lost 2 bases, with 16 bases spanning the gap. Alongside a J-beta primer mix, a sample-barcoded 5' primer served in a second PCR lasting about 7 to 11 cycles. TCRdb fed the 5' RACE reads into MiXCR, producing one record per CDR3 protein. The sample shows approximately 850,000 distinct CDR3 sequences, 55% to 75% of them seen only once. Healthy Caucasian individuals from Russia aged 6 to 90 served as donors. With regard to this clonotype: Its antigen is as yet unknown.

Source material: blood. This clonotype originated in a man aged 30 to 45 in good health. The rearrangement joins TRBV11-1 to TRBJ2-1; D perhaps matches TRBD1 (5 bases). The CDR3, as DNA: TGTGCCAGCAGCCCCCCCCGTAGGGGAACCTACAATGAGCAGTTCTTC. As protein: CASSPPRRGTYNEQFF.